This section outlines one T cell receptor (beta chain) sequence together with its context. This clone's antigen is unknown. No per-base quality is available; no much larger clone lies one base away. Additional DNA sequences in this sample encode the identical CDR3. These data belong to a study of blood T cell repertoires in COVID-19 (TCRdb year 2020). In terms of the full investigation: Samples covering the acute and convalescent phases of COVID-19 were provided by collaborators in the United States, Italy and Spain. The repertoires were released in a freely available public database meant as a resource for research on the immune response to SARS-CoV-2. Deeply sampled blood TCRbeta repertoires from subjects exposed to, actively infected with, or recovered from COVID-19 were included in the dataset. HLA class I and class II types, where available, came from metadata supplied by the sample provider rather than from assay-based typing. The material from the prospective study consisted of cDNA or gDNA derived from T cells, B-cell-depleted T cells, or PBMCs. Samples were obtained from the ongoing ImmuneRACE study (first 160 participants) and from 1,254 subjects provided by 6 global collaborators. Sample metadata almost always included a de-identified subject ID, COVID-19 status, age in years and sex.

Broad study findings and their caveats: The quantity of clinical and demographic metadata differed by source and by participant and was supplied without curation.

The immunoSEQ Assay, a bias-controlled multiplex PCR, was used to amplify TCRbeta CDR3 regions from genomic DNA. As for how the authors treated the data: The number of nucleated cells in each sample was estimated from the amplification of reference gene primers within the assay. Sequence reads were collapsed and filtered to measure the absolute abundance of every unique TCRbeta CDR3 rearrangement. Productive Simpson clonality was computed per sample as the square root of Simpson's diversity index over productive rearrangements. Entries here come from immuneACCESS through TCRdb and include only in-frame sequences with V and J called. Some clones fail to appear in such tables; in the studies checked, an unresolved V gene covers under half of the shortfall, and the cause of the remainder is unknown. From that table come the V and J calls and clone size; the DNA was used to work out D and trimming. For this sample there are approximately 250,000 clones; approximately 80% appear just once. Of the sample, around 7.8% is held by the ten largest clones.

Taken from the germline V gene, the CDR1 and CDR2 loops are KGHSH and LQKENI. The cysteine opens and the phenylalanine closes a CDR3 of 12 amino acids. The retained sequence is limited to the CDR3, 36 bases, with the frame set at the first base. Trimming removed 3 bases from V and 8 bases from J, leaving 8 bases between the germline ends. The collaborating institutions used their own protocols to collect whole blood in K2EDTA tubes. For TCRbeta analysis, collaborator samples were shipped as frozen whole blood, as isolated PBMCs, or as DNA extracted from either sample type. This sequence uses TRBV18 and TRBJ2-1; the D gene assignment is ambiguous. This clonotype was obtained from a human donor in a cohort sampled during active COVID-19. Sequenced material: peripheral blood. The CDR3 protein: CASSPNRDEQFF. The bases are TGTGCCAGCTCACCGAATCGCGATGAGCAGTTCTTC. With the rest looked up from the reference TRBV18 and TRBJ2-1 genes rather than sequenced, the full variable domain is NAGVMQNPRHLVRRRGQEARLRCSPMKGHSHVYWYRQLPEEGLKFMVYLQKENIIDESGMPKERFSAEFPKEGPSILRIQQVVRGDSAAYFCASSPNRDEQFFGPGTRLTVL.